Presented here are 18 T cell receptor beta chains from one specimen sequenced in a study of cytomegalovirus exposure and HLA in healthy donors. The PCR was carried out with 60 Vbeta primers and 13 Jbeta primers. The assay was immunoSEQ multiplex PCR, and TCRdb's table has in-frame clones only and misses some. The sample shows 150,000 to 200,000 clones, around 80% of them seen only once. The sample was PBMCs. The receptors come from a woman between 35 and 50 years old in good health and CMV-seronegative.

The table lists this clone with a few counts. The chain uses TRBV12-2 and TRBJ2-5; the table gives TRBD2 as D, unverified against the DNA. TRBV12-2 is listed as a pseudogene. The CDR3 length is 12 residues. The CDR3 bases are TGCGGGGCTAGCGGGACCCAAGAGACCCAGTACTTC. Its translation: CGASGTQETQYF.

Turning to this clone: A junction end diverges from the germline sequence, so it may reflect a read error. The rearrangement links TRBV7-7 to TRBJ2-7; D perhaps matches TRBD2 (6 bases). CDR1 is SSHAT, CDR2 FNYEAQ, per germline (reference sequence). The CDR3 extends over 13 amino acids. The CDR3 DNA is TGTGCTAGCAGCTTAGCGGACGGGGGCGAGCAGTACTTC. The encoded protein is CASSLADGGEQYF.

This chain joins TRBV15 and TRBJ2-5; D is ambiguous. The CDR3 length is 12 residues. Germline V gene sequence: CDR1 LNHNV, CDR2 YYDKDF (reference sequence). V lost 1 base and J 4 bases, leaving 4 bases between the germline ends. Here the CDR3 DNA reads TGTGCCACCAGCAGAGTGAGAGAGACCCAGTACTTC. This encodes CATSRVRETQYF. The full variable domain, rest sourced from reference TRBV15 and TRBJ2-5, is DAMVIQNPRYQVTQFGKPVTLSCSQTLNHNVMYWYQQKSSQAPKLLFHYYDKDFNNEADTPDNFQSRRPNTSFCFLDIRSPGLGDTAMYLCATSRVRETQYFGPGTRLLVL.

The CDR3 region has the DNA TGTGCCAGTAGTAGGACAGAACCGAACTATGGCTACACCTTC. Translating it yields CASSRTEPNYGYTF. The V call is TRBV19, the J call TRBJ1-2; TRBD1 might be the D (6 bases). CDR3 length equals 14 residues. The germline V gene has CDR1 LNHDA and CDR2 SQIVND (reference sequence). The V end lost 4 bases, the J end lost 2 bases, and 11 bases lay between the germline ends.

The CDR3 sequence is CASSQDRDEQYF. The CDR3, as DNA: TGCGCCAGCAGCCAAGATCGGGACGAGCAGTACTTC. The chain links TRBV4-3 to TRBJ2-7, with D hard to call. Germline-derived CDR1 and CDR2 are LGHNA and YSLEER. This CDR3 has 12 residues. V gave up 0 bases and J gave up 5 bases, with 5 bases separating them.

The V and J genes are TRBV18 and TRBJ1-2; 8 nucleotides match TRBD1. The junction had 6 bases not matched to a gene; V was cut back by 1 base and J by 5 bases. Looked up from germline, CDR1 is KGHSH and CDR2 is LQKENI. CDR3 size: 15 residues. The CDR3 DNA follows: TGTGCCAGCTCACCACGGGCAGGGGGCGTTTATGGCTACACCTTC. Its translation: CASSPRAGGVYGYTF.

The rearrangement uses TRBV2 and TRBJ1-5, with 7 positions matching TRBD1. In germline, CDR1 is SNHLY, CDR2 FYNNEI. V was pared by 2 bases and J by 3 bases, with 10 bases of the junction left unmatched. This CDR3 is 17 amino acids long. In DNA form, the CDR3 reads TGTGCCAGCAGTGAACAGGGGGTTTCCCGAAACAATCAGCCCCAGCATTTT. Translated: CASSEQGVSRNNQPQHF.

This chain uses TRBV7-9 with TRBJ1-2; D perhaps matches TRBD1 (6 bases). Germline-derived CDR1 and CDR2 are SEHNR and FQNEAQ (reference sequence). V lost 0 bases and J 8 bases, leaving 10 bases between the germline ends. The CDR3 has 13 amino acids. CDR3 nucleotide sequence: TGTGCCAGCAGCTTAGCAGGGGGTTGGGGCTACACCTTC. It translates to CASSLAGGWGYTF.

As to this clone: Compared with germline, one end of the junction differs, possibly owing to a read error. CDR3: CATSHQTTDIGNTIYF. In DNA, the CDR3 is TGTGCCACCAGCCACCAGACCACAGATATTGGAAACACCATATATTTT. This chain links TRBV7-9 with TRBJ1-3; D ambiguous. The CDR3 is 16 residues long. Germline V gene sequence: CDR1 SEHNR, CDR2 FQNEAQ (reference sequence).

In DNA, the CDR3 is TGTGCCAGCAGTTCTACAGGGCGCATTGAAGCTTTCTTT. It yields the protein CASSSTGRIEAFF. The chain joins TRBV5-4 to TRBJ1-1; tentative D call: TRBD1 (6 bases). The germline V gene has CDR1 SGHNT and CDR2 YYREEE (reference sequence). There are 13 residues in the CDR3. V lost 5 bases, J lost 7 bases, and 15 bases lay in between.

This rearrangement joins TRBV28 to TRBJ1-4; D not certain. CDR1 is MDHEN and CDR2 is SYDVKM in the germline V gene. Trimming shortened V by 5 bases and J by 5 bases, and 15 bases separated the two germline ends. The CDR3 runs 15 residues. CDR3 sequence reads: CASSPPGSVNEKLFF. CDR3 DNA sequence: TGTGCCAGCAGTCCCCCCGGGTCCGTCAATGAAAAACTGTTTTTT.

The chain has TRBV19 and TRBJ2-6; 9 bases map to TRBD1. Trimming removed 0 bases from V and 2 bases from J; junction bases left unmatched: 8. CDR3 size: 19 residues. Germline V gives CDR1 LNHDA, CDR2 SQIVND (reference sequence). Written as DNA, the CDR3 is TGTGCCAGTAGTATAGATCGGAGGACAGGGGTCGCTGGGGCCAACGTCCTGACTTTC. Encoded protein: CASSIDRRTGVAGANVLTF.

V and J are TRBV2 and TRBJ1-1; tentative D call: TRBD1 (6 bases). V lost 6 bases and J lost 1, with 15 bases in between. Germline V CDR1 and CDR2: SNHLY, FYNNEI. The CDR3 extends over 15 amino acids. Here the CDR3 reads CASRLLGGGNTEAFF. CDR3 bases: TGTGCCAGCAGGTTGTTAGGGGGGGGGAACACTGAAGCTTTCTTT.

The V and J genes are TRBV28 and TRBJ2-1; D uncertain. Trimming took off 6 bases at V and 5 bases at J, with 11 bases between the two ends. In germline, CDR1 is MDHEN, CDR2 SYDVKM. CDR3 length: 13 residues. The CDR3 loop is CASSRYSDNEQFF. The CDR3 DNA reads TGTGCCAGCAGCAGATACAGTGACAATGAGCAGTTCTTC.

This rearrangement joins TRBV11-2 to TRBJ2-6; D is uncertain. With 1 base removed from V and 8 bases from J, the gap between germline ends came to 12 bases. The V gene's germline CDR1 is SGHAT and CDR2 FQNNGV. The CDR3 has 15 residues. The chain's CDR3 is CASSLAAGRPNVLTF. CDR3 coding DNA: TGTGCCAGCAGCTTAGCGGCAGGAAGGCCCAACGTCCTGACTTTC.

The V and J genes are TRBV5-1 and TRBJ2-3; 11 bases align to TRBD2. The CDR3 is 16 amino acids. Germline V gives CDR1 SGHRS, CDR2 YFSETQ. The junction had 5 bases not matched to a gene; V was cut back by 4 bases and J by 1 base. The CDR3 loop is CASSLMGLAGTDTQYF. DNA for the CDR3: TGCGCCAGCAGCCTGATGGGACTAGCGGGCACAGATACGCAGTATTTT. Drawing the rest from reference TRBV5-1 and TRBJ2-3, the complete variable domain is KAGVTQTPRYLIKTRGQQVTLSCSPISGHRSVSWYQQTPGQGLQFLFEYFSETQRNKGNFPGRFSGRQFSNSRSEMNVSTLELGDSALYLCASSLMGLAGTDTQYFGPGTRLTVL.

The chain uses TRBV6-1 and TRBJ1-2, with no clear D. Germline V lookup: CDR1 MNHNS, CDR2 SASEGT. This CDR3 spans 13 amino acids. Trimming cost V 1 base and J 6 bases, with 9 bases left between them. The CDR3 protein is CASSEDRAHGYTF. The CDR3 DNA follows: TGTGCCAGCAGTGAAGACAGAGCCCATGGCTACACCTTC.

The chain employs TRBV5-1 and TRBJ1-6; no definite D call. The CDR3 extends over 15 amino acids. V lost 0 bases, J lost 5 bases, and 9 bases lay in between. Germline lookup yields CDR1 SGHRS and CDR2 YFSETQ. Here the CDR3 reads CASSLGGSHNSPLHF. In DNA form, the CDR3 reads TGCGCCAGCAGCTTGGGTGGGAGTCATAATTCACCCCTCCACTTT.